A single sample is the source of the 20 T cell receptor beta chains below, sequenced in a study of blood T cells in healthy people across ages. A second PCR, run for roughly 7 to 12 cycles, used a sample-barcoded 5' primer plus a J-beta primer mix. TCRdb reprocessed the 5' RACE reads via MiXCR and lists one record per CDR3 protein. This table holds over 700,000 distinct CDR3 sequences, approximately 25% found once. The sample was also reused in another study, on T cells of mothers and their children.

The specimen sequenced was blood. The receptors derive from a boy younger than 18 in good health.

The chain joins TRBV28 to TRBJ2-1; 9 positions match TRBD2. Germline V CDR1 and CDR2: MDHEN, SYDVKM. Germline trimming cut 7 bases from V and 4 bases from J; bases unmatched to any gene: 5. The CDR3 runs 14 residues. DNA for the CDR3: TGTGCCAGCACTCTCGCGGGAGGGTACAATGAGCAGTTCTTC. Protein product: CASTLAGGYNEQFF.

The chain combines TRBV7-9 with TRBJ2-5; 9 nucleotides agree with TRBD1. The last part of the DNA fits TRBJ2-7 better; the J call may be wrong. The germline V gene encodes CDR1 SEHNR and CDR2 FQNEAQ (reference sequence). This CDR3 has 14 amino acids. CDR3 protein: CASSTTGGSYEQYF. The CDR3 region has the DNA TGTGCCAGCAGCACGACAGGGGGCTCCTACGAGCAGTACTTC.

This chain links TRBV7-6 with TRBJ2-3, with 9 bases aligning to TRBD2. The CDR3 has 16 amino acids. V shed 8 bases and J 0 bases; nucleotides not matched to a gene: 9. Germline lookup yields CDR1 SGHVS and CDR2 FNYEAQ. CDR3 sequence (DNA): TGTGCCAGCCATCCCGGGCGGGGGGGGAGCACAGATACGCAGTATTTT. This encodes CASHPGRGGSTDTQYF. Based on the CDR3 plus reference TRBV7-6 and TRBJ2-3, the full variable domain is GAGVSQSPRYKVTKRGQDVALRCDPISGHVSLYWYRQALGQGPEFLTYFNYEAQQDKSGLPNDRFSAERPEGSISTLTIQRTEQRDSAMYRCASHPGRGGSTDTQYFGPGTRLTVL.

The rearrangement uses TRBV10-3 and TRBJ2-1, with 7 bases fitting TRBD2. Looked up from germline, CDR1 is ENHRY and CDR2 is SYGVKD. The V segment lost 11 bases and the J segment 6 bases; nucleotides outside the gene matches: 7. CDR3 length: 12 amino acids. CDR3 in amino acids: CAPIGGGNEQFF. CDR3 nucleotide sequence: TGTGCCCCCATTGGGGGGGGCAATGAGCAGTTCTTC.

The chain combines TRBV9 with TRBJ2-1; 12 bases are shared with TRBD2. Trimming at V came to 9 bases and at J to 5 bases, leaving 9 bases not matched to a gene. The germline gives CDR1 SGDLS, CDR2 YYNGEE. The CDR3 has 15 amino acids. The CDR3 DNA reads as TGTGCCAAACGAGGACTAGCGGGACTAGACAATGAGCAGTTCTTC. Amino acids: CAKRGLAGLDNEQFF.

This clonotype was seen a few times. The CDR3 protein is CSAKGPPGDTF. As DNA, the CDR3 is TGCAGCGCAAAGGGACCCCCGGGCGACACCTTC. V usage is TRBV29-1 and J usage is TRBJ1-2, with D possibly being TRBD1 (5 bases). Trimming removed 7 bases from V and 12 bases from J, with 18 bases in between. From germline, CDR1 is SQVTM and CDR2 ANQGSEA. The CDR3 extends over 11 amino acids.

The CDR3 DNA is TGTGCCAGCAGTCACACATGGTTTCCCTCCGCAACTAATGAAAAACTGTTTTTT. This codes for CASSHTWFPSATNEKLFF. The chain combines TRBV6-5 with TRBJ1-4; D is ambiguous. This CDR3 region has 18 residues. The V end lost 5 bases, the J end lost 0 bases, and 19 bases lay between the germline ends. Germline V gene data show CDR1 as MNHEY and CDR2 as SVGAGI.

A few counts support this clonotype. The chain couples TRBV29-1 to TRBJ2-1; 7 nucleotides align to TRBD2. This CDR3 spans 15 amino acids. The germline V gene has CDR1 SQVTM and CDR2 ANQGSEA. The trim removed 0 bases at V and 5 bases at J, leaving 7 bases unmatched. The CDR3 nucleotides read TGCAGCGTTGAAGATCGAAGCGGGGAGAACAATGAGCAGTTCTTC. As protein: CSVEDRSGENNEQFF.

The chain carries TRBV19 and TRBJ2-7, with a tentative D call TRBD1 (6 bases). Germline V gene lookup returns CDR1 LNHDA and CDR2 SQIVND (reference sequence). V shed 6 bases and J shed 2 bases, with 20 bases lying between them. The CDR3 is made up of 16 amino acids. The CDR3, as DNA: TGTGCCAGTAGCAAACTACAACCAGGGGCCGCCTACGAGCAGTACTTC. Protein sequence: CASSKLQPGAAYEQYF.

The chain couples TRBV29-1 to TRBJ2-5; 13 bases map to TRBD2. The junction had 8 bases not matched to a gene; V was cut back by 6 bases and J by 4 bases. Germline lookup yields CDR1 SQVTM and CDR2 ANQGSEA. This CDR3 spans 15 amino acids. The CDR3 loop reads CSVETGLAGIETQYF. For the CDR3, the DNA is TGCAGCGTCGAAACGGGACTAGCGGGAATAGAGACCCAGTACTTC.

This clonotype was seen at least ten times. CDR3 protein: CSARTGGFGGEQFF. The CDR3, as DNA: TGCAGTGCTAGGACAGGGGGCTTCGGAGGTGAGCAGTTCTTC. The chain couples TRBV20-1 to TRBJ2-1; 10 nucleotides agree with TRBD1. Germline lookup yields CDR1 DFQATT and CDR2 SNEGSKA (reference sequence). J lost 9 bases, V lost 3 bases, and 8 bases had no gene match. This CDR3 comprises 14 residues.

This clonotype has a handful of counts. V usage is TRBV10-3 and J usage is TRBJ2-5; 11 nucleotides line up with TRBD2. The V gene's germline CDR1 is ENHRY and CDR2 SYGVKD. After removal of 9 bases from V and 4 bases from J, the junction contained 7 bases not matched to a gene. The CDR3 is 14 residues long. The CDR3 coding sequence is TGTGCCATTAGCGGGGGGGCCAGTCGAGAGACCCAGTACTTC. Protein product: CAISGGASRETQYF.

The chain combines TRBV4-1 with TRBJ2-1; maybe TRBD2 (5 bases). The CDR3 runs 13 residues. Trimming took off 2 bases at V and 8 bases at J, with 10 bases between the two ends. In germline, CDR1 is MGHRA, CDR2 YSYEKL. The CDR3 nucleotides are TGCGCCAGCAGCCAATATAGGACTGATGAGCAGTTCTTC. Translated, it gives CASSQYRTDEQFF.

The chain combines TRBV9 with TRBJ1-4; maybe TRBD1 (6 bases). Germline V gene sequence: CDR1 SGDLS, CDR2 YYNGEE. V was cut by 3 bases and J by 5 bases, with 11 bases left in between. CDR3 length: 14 amino acids. The CDR3 DNA reads as TGTGCCAGCAGCGAGGGGGATCGAAATGAAAAACTGTTTTTT. This sequence encodes CASSEGDRNEKLFF.

The chain joins TRBV4-3 to TRBJ1-2, with D perhaps matching TRBD1 (5 bases). The germline V gene encodes CDR1 LGHNA and CDR2 YSLEER. The CDR3 has 19 amino acids. The V and J ends lost 3 bases and 4 bases respectively, with 27 bases between them. Here the CDR3 reads CASSHLLPFNDRDIYGYTF. As DNA, the CDR3 is TGCGCCAGCAGCCATCTCCTTCCTTTTAATGACAGAGACATCTATGGCTACACCTTC.

This clonotype was detected a few times. The chain recombines TRBV10-3 with TRBJ2-7; D unresolved. Per germline, CDR1 ENHRY and CDR2 SYGVKD. The CDR3 consists of 14 residues. Trimming cost V 4 bases and J 3 bases, with 13 bases left between them. The CDR3 sequence is CAISGSSPFYEQYF. The CDR3 DNA reads as TGTGCCATCAGTGGATCTTCCCCTTTCTACGAGCAGTACTTC.

The sample holds a few counts of this clonotype. This chain joins TRBV7-9 and TRBJ1-2; D unresolved. This CDR3 has 14 amino acids. CDR1 is SEHNR, CDR2 FQNEAQ, per germline (reference sequence). V dropped 4 bases and J dropped 2 bases, with 11 bases sitting between them. CDR3: CASSSTELNYGYTF. The CDR3 DNA follows: TGTGCCAGCAGCTCCACAGAACTCAACTATGGCTACACCTTC.

This clonotype was found a few times. The chain carries TRBV11-2 and TRBJ1-1; the D gene is possibly TRBD1 (5 bases). The CDR3 length is 20 residues. Trimming pared 4 bases from V and 3 bases from J, leaving 30 bases between. CDR1 and CDR2 from the germline V gene are SGHAT and FQNNGV. CDR3 sequence (DNA): TGTGCCAGCAGCTACGCGGGTTGGCGCCAGGGCCCAAAGGGAGACACTGAAGCTTTCTTT. It specifies CASSYAGWRQGPKGDTEAFF. The full variable domain, in which reference TRBV11-2 and TRBJ1-1 provide the parts outside the CDR3, is EAGVAQSPRYKIIEKRQSVAFWCNPISGHATLYWYQQILGQGPKLLIQFQNNGVVDDSQLPKDRFSAERLKGVDSTLKIQPAKLEDSAVYLCASSYAGWRQGPKGDTEAFFGQGTRLTVV.

The genes are TRBV4-1 and TRBJ2-5; D ambiguous. The CDR3 loop spans 15 amino acids. From germline, CDR1 is MGHRA and CDR2 YSYEKL. V lost 4 bases and J 7 bases, leaving 19 bases between the germline ends. CDR3: CASSRFSPSDGTQYF. The CDR3 DNA follows: TGCGCCAGCAGCCGTTTCAGCCCGTCCGACGGGACCCAGTACTTC.

In this sample, this clonotype turned up a few times. The chain couples TRBV4-1 to TRBJ2-5; a weak D match, TRBD1 (6 bases). V lost 1 base and J 0 bases, leaving 9 bases between the germline ends. The CDR3 is 15 amino acids. Germline V gene lookup returns CDR1 MGHRA and CDR2 YSYEKL. The CDR3 is CASSQADRDQETQYF. In DNA, the CDR3 is TGCGCCAGCAGCCAAGCGGACAGAGACCAAGAGACCCAGTACTTC.